This T cell receptor beta chain appears in the sequencing data of a study of cytomegalovirus exposure and HLA in healthy donors. Looking at the study overall: The approximately 660 first-cohort repertoires shared a platform with the approximately 110 validation repertoires, as reported in a later analysis. Study conclusions and caveats: Clusters of TCRs from the first cohort tended to co-occur in the roughly 120 validation repertoires (as a later analysis found). In vitro testing confirmed a few CMV-associated chains as specific for CMV antigens. Around 160 TCR beta chains were listed as cytomegalovirus-associated.

The table came from immunoSEQ multiplex PCR; TCRdb's copy has only in-frame clones and leaves some out. The repertoire holds around 150,000 clones, with around 88% as singletons. Of note for this clone: What it recognizes is unknown. A junction end diverges from the germline sequence, so it may reflect a read error.

The germline CDR1 and CDR2 sequences are SSHAT and FNYEAQ (reference sequence). The CDR3 contains 13 residues. The sample comprised PBMCs. The J gene is TRBJ2-2, the V gene TRBV7-7; D is uncertain. The receptor was isolated from a woman between 18 and 29 years old in good health and CMV-seropositive. The CDR3 region has the DNA TGTGCTAGCAGCGAAAGCATAACCGGGGAGCTGTTTTTT. It is translated as CASSESITGELFF.